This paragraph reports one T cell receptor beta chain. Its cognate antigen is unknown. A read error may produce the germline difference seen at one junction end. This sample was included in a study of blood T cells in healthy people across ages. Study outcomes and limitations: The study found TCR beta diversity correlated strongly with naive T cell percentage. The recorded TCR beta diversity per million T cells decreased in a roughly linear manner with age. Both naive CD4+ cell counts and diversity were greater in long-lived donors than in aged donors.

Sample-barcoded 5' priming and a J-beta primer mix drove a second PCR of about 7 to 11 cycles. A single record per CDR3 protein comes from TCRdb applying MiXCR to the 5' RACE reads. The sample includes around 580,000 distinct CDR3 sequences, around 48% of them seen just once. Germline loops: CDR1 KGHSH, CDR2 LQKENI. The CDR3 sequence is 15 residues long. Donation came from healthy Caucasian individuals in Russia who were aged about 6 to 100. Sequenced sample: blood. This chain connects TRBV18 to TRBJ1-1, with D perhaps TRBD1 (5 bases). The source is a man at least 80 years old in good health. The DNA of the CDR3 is TGCGCCAGCTCACCAATGTCAGGACAAAACACTGAAGCTTTCTTT. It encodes CASSPMSGQNTEAFF. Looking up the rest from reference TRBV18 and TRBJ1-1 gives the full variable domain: NAGVMQNPRHLVRRRGQEARLRCSPMKGHSHVYWYRQLPEEGLKFMVYLQKENIIDESGMPKERFSAEFPKEGPSILRIQQVVRGDSAAYFCASSPMSGQNTEAFFGQGTRLTVV.